A single sample is the source of the 18 T cell receptor beta chains below, sequenced in a study of blood T cell repertoires in COVID-19. Libraries were prepared by immunoSEQ multiplex PCR; TCRdb keeps only in-frame clonotypes and omits some of them. The profile covers 300,000 to 350,000 clones, with about 91% appearing a single time and just over 9.5% taken by the ten largest. The sample was peripheral blood. The receptors derive from a young man with COVID-19, enrolled during active disease.

The chain recombines TRBV12-3 or TRBV12-4 with TRBJ2-5, with D unclear. The CDR3 contains 12 residues. Trimming pared 2 bases from V and 6 bases from J, leaving 7 bases between. The CDR3 coding sequence is TGTGCCAGCAGTTTAAAGTGGCAGACCCAGTACTTC. This sequence encodes CASSLKWQTQYF.

V and J are TRBV9 and TRBJ1-4; the match to TRBD1 covers 9 bases. The length of the CDR3 is 15 residues. Germline-derived CDR1 and CDR2 are SGDLS and YYNGEE. J gave up 5 bases and V 0 bases, and 2 bases lay outside the gene matches. The CDR3 reads CASSVDGTGNEKLFF. The CDR3 coding sequence is TGTGCCAGCAGCGTAGATGGGACAGGGAATGAAAAACTGTTTTTT.

The rearrangement links TRBV4-3 to TRBJ2-7; D possibly corresponds to TRBD2 (5 bases). In germline, CDR1 is LGHNA, CDR2 YSLEER. V was clipped by 0 bases and J by 5 bases, with 14 bases between them. This CDR3 spans 15 amino acids. In DNA form, the CDR3 reads TGCGCCAGCAGCCAAGATCGGGCGGGTTCCCACGAGCAGTACTTC. Protein sequence: CASSQDRAGSHEQYF.

This chain connects TRBV6-2 or TRBV6-3 to TRBJ2-6, with 14 bases matching TRBD2. The CDR3 covers 19 residues. Germline CDR1 MNHEY, CDR2 SVGEGT. After removal of 4 bases from V and 4 bases from J, the junction contained 9 bases not matched to a gene. CDR3 sequence (DNA): TGTGCCAGCAGTTCCCCGGGACTAGCGGGAGTCTCGGGGGCCAACGTCCTGACTTTC. Its protein is CASSSPGLAGVSGANVLTF.

The chain combines TRBV30 with TRBJ2-5; perhaps TRBD2 as D (5 bases). The V gene lost 1 base and the J gene lost 5 bases, with 11 bases spanning the gap. The CDR3 is 13 amino acids. Germline V CDR1 and CDR2: GTSNPN, SVGIG (reference sequence). CDR3 DNA sequence: TGTGCCTGGAGTGCCGGTCCGGGGGAGACCCAGTACTTC. Amino acids: CAWSAGPGETQYF. The full variable domain, rest sourced from reference TRBV30 and TRBJ2-5, is SQTIHQWPATLVQPVGSPLSLECTVEGTSNPNLYWYRQAAGRGLQLLFYSVGIGQISSEVPQNLSASRPQDRQFILSSKKLLLSDSGFYLCAWSAGPGETQYFGPGTRLLVL.

The rearrangement uses TRBV15 and TRBJ2-2; TRBD2 might be the D (6 bases). The germline V gene encodes CDR1 LNHNV and CDR2 YYDKDF (reference sequence). The CDR3 has 19 residues. V lost 0 bases, J lost 5 bases, and 22 bases lay in between. This CDR3 reads CATSRDRPPGEAFTGELFF. The CDR3 nucleotides are TGTGCCACCAGCAGAGATCGCCCCCCGGGAGAGGCTTTTACCGGGGAGCTGTTTTTT.

V usage is TRBV7-2 and J usage is TRBJ2-3, with 8 bases identical to TRBD2. Trimming took 5 bases from V and 2 from J; bases not matched to a gene: 9. CDR1 SGHTA and CDR2 FQGNSA come from the germline V gene. CDR3 size: 16 residues. In DNA, the CDR3 is TGTGCCAGCAGCCTCAATTCGCGGGGGGTCACAGATACGCAGTATTTT. Translated, it gives CASSLNSRGVTDTQYF. Full variable domain (rest looked up from reference TRBV7-2 and TRBJ2-3): GAGVSQSPSNKVTEKGKDVELRCDPISGHTALYWYRQSLGQGLEFLIYFQGNSAPDKSGLPSDRFSAERTGGSVSTLTIQRTQQEDSAVYLCASSLNSRGVTDTQYFGPGTRLTVL.

This sequence joins TRBV7-9 and TRBJ1-5; D is possibly TRBD1 (6 bases). Trimming left V 5 bases short and J 0 bases short, with 17 bases between. This CDR3 is built from 17 residues. CDR1 SEHNR and CDR2 FQNEAQ come from the germline V gene (reference sequence). This chain's CDR3 is CASSPGVAGYSNQPQHF. CDR3 DNA sequence: TGTGCCAGCAGCCCAGGGGTTGCAGGTTATAGCAATCAGCCCCAGCATTTT.

The chain employs TRBV28 and TRBJ1-2; no reliable D call. The CDR3 is 12 amino acids. Germline V gene data show CDR1 as MDHEN and CDR2 as SYDVKM. The V gene lost 5 bases and the J gene lost 4 bases, with 8 bases spanning the gap. The CDR3 nucleotides read TGTGCCAGCAGTAGCTCCATCTATGGCTACACCTTC. Its protein is CASSSSIYGYTF.

As for this clone: The same CDR3 can be traced to other DNA sequences in this sample. The genes are TRBV27 and TRBJ2-7; D is unclear. Germline V gives CDR1 MNHEY, CDR2 SMNVEV (reference sequence). V was trimmed by 5 bases and J by 0 bases, leaving 5 bases between them. This CDR3 has 12 residues. As DNA, the CDR3 is TGTGCCAGCAGTCGCAGCTCCTACGAGCAGTACTTC. This sequence encodes CASSRSSYEQYF.

The sample holds one count of this clone. The CDR3: CASSSLRDRGVEQYF. Here the CDR3 DNA reads TGTGCCAGCAGCTCTCTCCGGGACAGGGGAGTCGAGCAGTACTTC. The chain couples TRBV7-2 to TRBJ2-7; 10 nucleotides align to TRBD1. This CDR3 comprises 15 residues. CDR1 is SGHTA, CDR2 FQGNSA, per germline. V was clipped by 4 bases and J by 6 bases; unmatched bases: 9.

V gene TRBV28 combines with J gene TRBJ1-1; 8 bases fit TRBD1. Germline V gene data show CDR1 as MDHEN and CDR2 as SYDVKM. V lost 11 bases and J lost 1; bases outside the gene matches: 9. CDR3 length equals 14 residues. Here the CDR3 DNA reads TGTGCCGGAGTTCCCGGGACAGGGAACACTGAAGCTTTCTTT. This encodes CAGVPGTGNTEAFF.

V usage is TRBV2 and J usage is TRBJ1-2; the D gene is possibly TRBD1 (6 bases). Germline CDR1 SNHLY, CDR2 FYNNEI. The CDR3 consists of 16 residues. V was trimmed by 8 bases and J by 3 bases, leaving 22 bases between them. The CDR3 loop is CASRRWAGDKDYGYTF. CDR3 nucleotides: TGTGCCAGCCGACGATGGGCAGGGGATAAAGACTATGGCTACACCTTC.

The gene calls are TRBV27 and TRBJ2-7; possible D gene TRBD2, 5 bases. V shed 8 bases and J shed 4 bases, with 18 bases lying between them. Per the germline V gene, CDR1 is MNHEY and CDR2 is SMNVEV (reference sequence). The CDR3 runs 14 residues. The CDR3 bases are TGTGCCAGCTATTCTGGAGGTCCCCTTTACGAGCAGTACTTC. Its translation: CASYSGGPLYEQYF.

The rearrangement joins TRBV29-1 to TRBJ2-5; TRBD2 agrees at 12 bases. V gave up 2 bases and J gave up 4 bases; unmatched junction bases: 5. CDR3 size: 15 residues. Germline CDR1 is SQVTM and CDR2 is ANQGSEA. The CDR3 region has the DNA TGCAGCGTTGAATTAGGGACTAGCGGGTTAGAGACCCAGTACTTC. Translating gives CSVELGTSGLETQYF.

The chain couples TRBV12-5 to TRBJ2-6; possibly TRBD1 for D (6 bases). The V gene lost 2 bases and the J gene lost 2 bases, with 10 bases spanning the gap. CDR3 length: 16 residues. In germline, CDR1 is LGHNT, CDR2 FRNRAP. The CDR3 reads CASGLLQGPGANVLTF. The CDR3 DNA sequence: TGTGCTAGTGGTTTGCTTCAGGGGCCTGGGGCCAACGTCCTGACTTTC.

This sequence joins TRBV6-2 or TRBV6-3 and TRBJ2-2; no definite D call. The germline V and J ends were trimmed by 5 bases and 4 bases, with 11 bases remaining between them. Germline CDR1 MNHEY, CDR2 SVGEGT. This CDR3 is 14 amino acids long. CDR3 nucleotide sequence: TGTGCCAGCAGTCGAACTCCCCCCACCGGGGAGCTGTTTTTT. The encoded protein is CASSRTPPTGELFF.

The chain uses TRBV7-2 and TRBJ2-1, with TRBD2 matching 9 bases. Germline CDR1 is SGHTA and CDR2 is FQGNSA. There are 17 residues in the CDR3. V trimming: 4 bases; J trimming: 0 bases; junction bases outside the gene matches: 7. CDR3 sequence (DNA): TGTGCCAGCAGCTCCTGGACTAGCGCAAGCTCCTACAATGAGCAGTTCTTC. Amino acid sequence: CASSSWTSASSYNEQFF.